These T cell receptor beta chains were read from a single sample in a study of blood T cell repertoires in COVID-19. Repertoires were generated with immunoSEQ multiplex PCR, while TCRdb's copy carries only in-frame clones and drops some. The table shows about 230,000 clones, with around four fifths occurring only once. The specimen sequenced was peripheral blood. These receptors came from a man aged 35 to 55 with acute or convalescent COVID-19. The CDR3 runs from the conserved cysteine through the conserved F or W. A D gene is named only where the DNA matches it firmly. Where a row states a size, it is once, few, many or the class of an expanded clone; other rows omit it.

v_call,clone_size,d_call,j_call,cdr3_nt,cdr3_aa
TRBV7-2,.,.,TRBJ1-5,TGTGCCAGCAGCTTATTCTGGGTCCCGGGGGGTTATAGCAATCAGCCCCAGCATTTT,CASSLFWVPGGYSNQPQHF
TRBV5-6,.,.,TRBJ1-5,TGTGCCAGCAGCTACAGAGATAGCAATCAGCCCCAGCATTTT,CASSYRDSNQPQHF
TRBV11-2,.,TRBD1,TRBJ1-2,TGTGCCAGCAGCGCCGGGACAGGATCTATTGGCTACACCTTC,CASSAGTGSIGYTF
TRBV12-3/TRBV12-4,.,.,TRBJ1-2,TGTGCCAGCAGTTTGTGGGGGGACTATGGCTACACCTTC,CASSLWGDYGYTF
TRBV21-1,.,.,TRBJ2-5,TGTGCCAGCAGCAACGGAGGACTAGCGGGAGGGCATGGGACCCAGTACTTC,CASSNGGLAGGHGTQYF
TRBV28,.,TRBD1,TRBJ1-4,TGTGCCAGCAGGGGACAGGGACCTTCTAATGAAAAACTGTTTTTT,CASRGQGPSNEKLFF
TRBV6-5,few,TRBD1,TRBJ1-2,TGTGCCACCTGGGACAGGGTCTTAGGCTACACCTTC,CATWDRVLGYTF
TRBV11-2,.,.,TRBJ2-4,TGTGCCAGCAGCATTGAGGGCCGACTCAACTATAAAAACATTCAGTACTTC,CASSIEGRLNYKNIQYF
TRBV5-1,.,.,TRBJ2-7,TGCGCCAGCAGCTTTTCCCGACAGGCCGACGAGCAGTACTTC,CASSFSRQADEQYF
TRBV5-1,.,.,TRBJ2-1,TGCGCCAGCAGCTTGGAAGGGGAATCCTACAATGAGCAGTTCTTC,CASSLEGESYNEQFF
TRBV28,.,.,TRBJ1-3,TGTGCCAGCAGTTCCAGCTCTGGAAACACCATATATTTT,CASSSSSGNTIYF
TRBV18,.,TRBD1,TRBJ1-5,TGTGCCAGCTCACCGGGACAGGGGAGCAATCAGCCCCAGCATTTT,CASSPGQGSNQPQHF
TRBV5-1,.,.,TRBJ1-1,TGCGCCAGTGAACAGGGTACCGGGAACACTGAAGCTTTCTTT,CASEQGTGNTEAFF
TRBV4-3,once,.,TRBJ1-1,TGCGCCAGCAGCCAATCCCGTAACACTGAAGCTTTCTTT,CASSQSRNTEAFF
TRBV7-2,.,TRBD1,TRBJ1-1,TGTGCCAGCAGCTTATATACAGGGGTGTACACTGAAGCTTTCTTT,CASSLYTGVYTEAFF
TRBV12-3/TRBV12-4,.,TRBD2,TRBJ2-7,TGTGCCAGCGGACTAGACGCCTACGAGCAGTACTTC,CASGLDAYEQYF
TRBV18,.,TRBD2,TRBJ2-2,TGTGCCAGCTCACCGTTGGCTAGCGGGGCGAACACCGGGGAGCTGTTTTTT,CASSPLASGANTGELFF
TRBV30,.,.,TRBJ1-1,TGTGCCTGGAAGACAGGACTCGAAGCTTTCTTT,CAWKTGLEAFF
TRBV18,many,TRBD2,TRBJ2-1,TGTGCCAGCTCACGGGGGCCGGGACTAGATATCCATGAGCAGTTCTTC,CASSRGPGLDIHEQFF
TRBV20-1,.,TRBD2,TRBJ2-1,TGCAGTGCTCCAGCGGGATATGAGCAGTTCTTC,CSAPAGYEQFF
TRBV15,.,.,TRBJ1-3,TGTGCCACCAGCAGAGATCTCAACACCATATATTTT,CATSRDLNTIYF
TRBV7-9,.,TRBD2,TRBJ2-2,TGTGCCAGCAGCCCCGGGACTAGCGGGAGGGCCGTCACCGGGGAGCTGTTTTTT,CASSPGTSGRAVTGELFF
TRBV20-1,.,TRBD2,TRBJ2-3,TGCAGTGCTAGTGAGGCGGCGGGAGAGAGGGCAGATACGCAGTATTTT,CSASEAAGERADTQYF
TRBV25-1,.,TRBD2,TRBJ2-1,TGTGCCAGCAGTGGATTTTTAAGCGGGAGGGTTGAGCAGTTCTTC,CASSGFLSGRVEQFF
TRBV29-1,.,.,TRBJ2-2,TGCAGCGCGAGACGGGAGAGCACCGGGGAGCTGTTTTTT,CSARRESTGELFF
TRBV7-2,.,.,TRBJ1-1,TGTGCCAGCAGCTTAGCTACAGGGTACACTGAAGCTTTCTTT,CASSLATGYTEAFF
TRBV7-8,once,TRBD2,TRBJ2-2,TGTGCCAGCAGCTTATTGGGACTAGCGGGAGGGCAGGCCGGGGAGCTGTTTTTT,CASSLLGLAGGQAGELFF
TRBV27,.,TRBD1,TRBJ2-7,TGTGCCAGCAGTCGCTACAGGGGTGTTGACGAGCAGTACTTC,CASSRYRGVDEQYF
TRBV19,.,.,TRBJ2-5,TGTGCCAGTAGTATTAACCAGAGGGGGGAGACCCAGTACTTC,CASSINQRGETQYF
TRBV2,.,.,TRBJ2-7,TGTGCCAGCAGCGGGGTCCCGCTATACGAGCAGTACTTC,CASSGVPLYEQYF
TRBV5-1,.,.,TRBJ2-2,TGCGCCAGCAGCTTGACAGGGTTGGTGGGGGAGCTGTTTTTT,CASSLTGLVGELFF